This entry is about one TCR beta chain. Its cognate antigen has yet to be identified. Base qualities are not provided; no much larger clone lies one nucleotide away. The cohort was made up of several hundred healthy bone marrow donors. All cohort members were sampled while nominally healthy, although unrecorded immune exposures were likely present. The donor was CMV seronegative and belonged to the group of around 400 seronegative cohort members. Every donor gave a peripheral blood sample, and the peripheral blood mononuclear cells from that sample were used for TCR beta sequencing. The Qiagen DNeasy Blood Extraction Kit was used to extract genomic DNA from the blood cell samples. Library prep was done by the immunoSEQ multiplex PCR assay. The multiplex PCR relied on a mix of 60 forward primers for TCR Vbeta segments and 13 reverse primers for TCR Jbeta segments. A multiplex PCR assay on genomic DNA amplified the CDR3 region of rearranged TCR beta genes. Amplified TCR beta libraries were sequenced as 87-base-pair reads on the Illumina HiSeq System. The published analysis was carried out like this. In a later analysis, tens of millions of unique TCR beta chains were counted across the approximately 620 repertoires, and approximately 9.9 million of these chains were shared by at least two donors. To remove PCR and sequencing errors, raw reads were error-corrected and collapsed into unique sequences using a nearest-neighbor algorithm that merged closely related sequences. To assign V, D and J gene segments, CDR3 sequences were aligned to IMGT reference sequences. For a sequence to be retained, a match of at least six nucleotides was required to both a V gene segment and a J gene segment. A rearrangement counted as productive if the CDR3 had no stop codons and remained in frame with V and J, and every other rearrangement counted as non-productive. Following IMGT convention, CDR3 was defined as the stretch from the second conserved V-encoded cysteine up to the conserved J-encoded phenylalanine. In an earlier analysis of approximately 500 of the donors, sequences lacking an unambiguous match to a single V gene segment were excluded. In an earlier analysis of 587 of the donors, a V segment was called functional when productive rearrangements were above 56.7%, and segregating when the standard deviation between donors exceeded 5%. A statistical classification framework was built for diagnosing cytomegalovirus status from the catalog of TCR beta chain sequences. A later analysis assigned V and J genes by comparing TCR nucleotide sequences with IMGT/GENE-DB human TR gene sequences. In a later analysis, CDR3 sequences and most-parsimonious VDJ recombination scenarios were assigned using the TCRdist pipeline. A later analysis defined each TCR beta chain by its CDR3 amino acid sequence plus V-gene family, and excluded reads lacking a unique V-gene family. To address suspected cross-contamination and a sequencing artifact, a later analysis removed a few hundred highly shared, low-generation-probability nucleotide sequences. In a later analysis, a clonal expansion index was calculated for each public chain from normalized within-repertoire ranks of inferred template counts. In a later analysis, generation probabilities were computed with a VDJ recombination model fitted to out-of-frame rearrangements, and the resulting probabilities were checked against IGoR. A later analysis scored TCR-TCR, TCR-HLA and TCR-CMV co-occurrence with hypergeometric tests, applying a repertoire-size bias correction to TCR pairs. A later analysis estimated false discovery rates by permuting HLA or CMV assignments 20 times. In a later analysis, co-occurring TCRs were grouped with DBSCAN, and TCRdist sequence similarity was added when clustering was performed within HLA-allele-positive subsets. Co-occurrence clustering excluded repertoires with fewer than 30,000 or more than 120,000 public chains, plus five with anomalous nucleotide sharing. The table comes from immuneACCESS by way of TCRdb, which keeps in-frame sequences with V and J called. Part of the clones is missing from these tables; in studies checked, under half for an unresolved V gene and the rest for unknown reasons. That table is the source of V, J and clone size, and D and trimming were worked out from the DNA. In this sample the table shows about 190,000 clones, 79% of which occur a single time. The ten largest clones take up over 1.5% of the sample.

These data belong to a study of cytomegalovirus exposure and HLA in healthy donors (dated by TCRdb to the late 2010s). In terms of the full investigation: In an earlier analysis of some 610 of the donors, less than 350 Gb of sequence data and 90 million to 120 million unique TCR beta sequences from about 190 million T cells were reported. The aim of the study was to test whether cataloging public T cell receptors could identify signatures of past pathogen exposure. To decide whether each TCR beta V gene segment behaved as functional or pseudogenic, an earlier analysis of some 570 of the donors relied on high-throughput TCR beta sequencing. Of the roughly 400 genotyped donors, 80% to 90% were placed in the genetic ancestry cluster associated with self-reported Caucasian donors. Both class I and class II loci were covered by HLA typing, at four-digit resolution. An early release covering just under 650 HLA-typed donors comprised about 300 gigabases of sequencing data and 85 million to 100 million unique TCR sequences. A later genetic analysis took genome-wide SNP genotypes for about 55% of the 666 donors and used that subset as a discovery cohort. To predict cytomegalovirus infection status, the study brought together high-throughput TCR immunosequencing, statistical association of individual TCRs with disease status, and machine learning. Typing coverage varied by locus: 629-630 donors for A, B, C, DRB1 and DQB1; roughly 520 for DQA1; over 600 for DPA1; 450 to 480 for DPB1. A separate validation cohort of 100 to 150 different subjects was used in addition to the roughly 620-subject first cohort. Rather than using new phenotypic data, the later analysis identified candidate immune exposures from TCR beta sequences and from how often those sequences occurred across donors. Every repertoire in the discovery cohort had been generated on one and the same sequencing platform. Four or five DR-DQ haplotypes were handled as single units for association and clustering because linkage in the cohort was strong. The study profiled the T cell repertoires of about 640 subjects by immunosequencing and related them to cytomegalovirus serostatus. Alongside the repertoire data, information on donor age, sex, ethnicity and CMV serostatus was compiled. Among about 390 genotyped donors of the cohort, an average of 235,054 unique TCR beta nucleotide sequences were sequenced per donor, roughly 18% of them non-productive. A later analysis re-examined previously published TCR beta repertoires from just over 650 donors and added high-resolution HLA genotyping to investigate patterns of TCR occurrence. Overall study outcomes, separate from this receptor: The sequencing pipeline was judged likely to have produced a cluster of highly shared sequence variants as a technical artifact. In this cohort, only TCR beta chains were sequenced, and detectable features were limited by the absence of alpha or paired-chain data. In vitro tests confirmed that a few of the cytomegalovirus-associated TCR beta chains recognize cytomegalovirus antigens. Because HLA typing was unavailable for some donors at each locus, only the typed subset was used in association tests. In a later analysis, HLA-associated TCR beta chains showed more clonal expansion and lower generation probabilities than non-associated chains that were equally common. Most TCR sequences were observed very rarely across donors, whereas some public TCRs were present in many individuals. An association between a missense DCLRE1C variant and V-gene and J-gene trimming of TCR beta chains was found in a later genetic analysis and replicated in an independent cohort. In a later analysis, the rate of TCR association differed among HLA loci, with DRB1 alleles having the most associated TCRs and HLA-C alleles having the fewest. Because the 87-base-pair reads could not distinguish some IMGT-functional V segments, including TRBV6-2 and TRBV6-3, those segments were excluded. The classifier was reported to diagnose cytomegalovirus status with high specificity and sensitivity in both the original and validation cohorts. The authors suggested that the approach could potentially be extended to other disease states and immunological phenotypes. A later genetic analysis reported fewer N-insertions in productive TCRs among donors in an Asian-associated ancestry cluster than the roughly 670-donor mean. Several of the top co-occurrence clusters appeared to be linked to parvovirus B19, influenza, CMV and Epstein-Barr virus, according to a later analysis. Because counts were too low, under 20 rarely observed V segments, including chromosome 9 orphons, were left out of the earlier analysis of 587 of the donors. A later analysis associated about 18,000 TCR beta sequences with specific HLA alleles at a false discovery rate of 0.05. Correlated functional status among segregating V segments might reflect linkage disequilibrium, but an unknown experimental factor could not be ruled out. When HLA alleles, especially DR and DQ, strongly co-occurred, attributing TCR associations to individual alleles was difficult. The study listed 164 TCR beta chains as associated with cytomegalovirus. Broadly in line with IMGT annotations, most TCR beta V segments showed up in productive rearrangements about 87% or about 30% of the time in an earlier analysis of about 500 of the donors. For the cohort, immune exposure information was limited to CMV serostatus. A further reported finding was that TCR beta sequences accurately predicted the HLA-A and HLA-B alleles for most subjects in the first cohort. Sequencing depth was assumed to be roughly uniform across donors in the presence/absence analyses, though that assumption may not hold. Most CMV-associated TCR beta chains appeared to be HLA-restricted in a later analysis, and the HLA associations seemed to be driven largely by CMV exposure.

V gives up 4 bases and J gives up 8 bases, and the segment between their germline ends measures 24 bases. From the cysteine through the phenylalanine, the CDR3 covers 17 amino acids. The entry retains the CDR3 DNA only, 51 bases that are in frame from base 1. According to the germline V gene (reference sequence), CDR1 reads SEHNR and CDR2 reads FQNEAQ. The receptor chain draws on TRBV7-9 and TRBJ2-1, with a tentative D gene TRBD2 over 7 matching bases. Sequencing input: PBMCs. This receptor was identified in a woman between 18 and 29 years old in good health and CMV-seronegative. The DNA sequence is TGTGCCAGCAGCTCGTCCCTTGGAGGGGGGGCCGGGCATGAGCAGTTCTTC. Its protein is CASSSSLGGGAGHEQFF.